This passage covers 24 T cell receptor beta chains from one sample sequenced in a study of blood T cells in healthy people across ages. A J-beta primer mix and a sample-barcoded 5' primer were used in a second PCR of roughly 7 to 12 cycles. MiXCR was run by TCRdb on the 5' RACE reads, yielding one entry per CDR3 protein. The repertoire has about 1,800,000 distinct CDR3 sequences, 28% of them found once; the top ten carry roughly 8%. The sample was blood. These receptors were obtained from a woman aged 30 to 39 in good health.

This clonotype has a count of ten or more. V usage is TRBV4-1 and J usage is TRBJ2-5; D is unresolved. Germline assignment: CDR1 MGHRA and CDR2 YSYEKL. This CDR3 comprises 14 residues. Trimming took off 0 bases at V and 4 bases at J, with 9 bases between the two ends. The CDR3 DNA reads TGCGCCAGCAGCCAAGAGTTCGGTTCAGAGACCCAGTACTTC. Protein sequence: CASSQEFGSETQYF.

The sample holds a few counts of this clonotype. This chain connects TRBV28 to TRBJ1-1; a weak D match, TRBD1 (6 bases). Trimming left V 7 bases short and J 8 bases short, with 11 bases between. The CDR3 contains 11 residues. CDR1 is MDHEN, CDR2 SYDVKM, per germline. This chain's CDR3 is CASITGTEAFF. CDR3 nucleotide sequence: TGTGCCAGCATCACCGGGACAGAAGCTTTCTTT.

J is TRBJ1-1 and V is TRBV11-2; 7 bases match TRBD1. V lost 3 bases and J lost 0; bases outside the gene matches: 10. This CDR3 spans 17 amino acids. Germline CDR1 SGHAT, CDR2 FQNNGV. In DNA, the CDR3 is TGTGCCAGCAGCTTTCTCTCCTCCGGGACAGTGAACACTGAAGCTTTCTTT. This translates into CASSFLSSGTVNTEAFF.

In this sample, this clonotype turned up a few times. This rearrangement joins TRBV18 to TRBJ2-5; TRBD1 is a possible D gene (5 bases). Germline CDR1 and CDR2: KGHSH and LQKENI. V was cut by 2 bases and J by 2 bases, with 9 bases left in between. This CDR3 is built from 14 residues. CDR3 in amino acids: CASSPGALQETQYF. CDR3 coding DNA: TGTGCCAGCTCACCAGGGGCACTTCAAGAGACCCAGTACTTC.

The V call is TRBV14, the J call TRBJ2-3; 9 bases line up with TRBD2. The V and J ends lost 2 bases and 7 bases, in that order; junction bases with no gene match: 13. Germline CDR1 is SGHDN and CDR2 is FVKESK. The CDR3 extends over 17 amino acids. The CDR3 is CASSQFLSGRVSNTQYF. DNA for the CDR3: TGTGCCAGCAGCCAATTCCTTAGCGGGAGAGTCTCGAATACGCAGTATTTT. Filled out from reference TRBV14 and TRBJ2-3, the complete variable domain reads EAGVTQFPSHSVIEKGQTVTLRCDPISGHDNLYWYRRVMGKEIKFLLHFVKESKQDESGMPNNRFLAERTGGTYSTLKVQPAELEDSGVYFCASSQFLSGRVSNTQYFGPGTRLTVL.

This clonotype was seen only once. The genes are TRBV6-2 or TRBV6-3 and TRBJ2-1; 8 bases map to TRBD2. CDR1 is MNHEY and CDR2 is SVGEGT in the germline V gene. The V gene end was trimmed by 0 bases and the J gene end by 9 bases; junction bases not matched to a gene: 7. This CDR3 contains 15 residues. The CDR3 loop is CASSYSERERREQFF. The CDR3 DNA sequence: TGTGCCAGCAGTTACTCGGAGCGGGAGAGACGTGAGCAGTTCTTC.

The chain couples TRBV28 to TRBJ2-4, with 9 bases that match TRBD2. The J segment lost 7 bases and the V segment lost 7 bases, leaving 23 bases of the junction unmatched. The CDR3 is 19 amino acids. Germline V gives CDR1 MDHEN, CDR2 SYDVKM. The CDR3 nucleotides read TGTGCCAGCAATCCCTCTACTCTATCGACTAGCGGCCATGGGAACATTCAGTACTTC. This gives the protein CASNPSTLSTSGHGNIQYF.

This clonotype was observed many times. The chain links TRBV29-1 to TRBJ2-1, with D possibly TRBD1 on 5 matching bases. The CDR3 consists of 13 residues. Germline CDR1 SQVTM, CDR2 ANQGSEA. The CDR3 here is CTKRSGAYNEQFF. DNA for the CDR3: TGCACCAAACGGAGTGGGGCATACAATGAGCAGTTCTTC.

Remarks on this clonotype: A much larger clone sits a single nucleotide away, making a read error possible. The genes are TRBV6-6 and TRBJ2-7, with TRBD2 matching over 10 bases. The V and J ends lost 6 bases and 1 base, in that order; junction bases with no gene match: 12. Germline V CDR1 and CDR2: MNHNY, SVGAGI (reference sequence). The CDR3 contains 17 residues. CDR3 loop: CASSGLAEVRSSYEQYF. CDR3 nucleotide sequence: TGTGCCAGCAGCGGACTAGCGGAAGTCCGTAGTTCCTACGAGCAGTACTTC.

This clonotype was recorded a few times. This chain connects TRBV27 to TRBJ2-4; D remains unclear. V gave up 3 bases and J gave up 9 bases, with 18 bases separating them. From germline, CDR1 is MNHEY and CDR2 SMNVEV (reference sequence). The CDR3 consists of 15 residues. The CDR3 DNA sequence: TGTGCCAGCAGTTTCCTACCCAAGTCCCGGTCCATTCAGTACTTC. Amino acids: CASSFLPKSRSIQYF.

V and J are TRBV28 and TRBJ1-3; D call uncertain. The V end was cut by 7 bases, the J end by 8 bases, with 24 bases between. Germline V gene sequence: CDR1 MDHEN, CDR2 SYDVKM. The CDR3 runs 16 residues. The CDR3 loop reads CASTPMSVFVVDTIYF. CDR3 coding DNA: TGTGCCAGCACCCCCATGTCGGTATTCGTCGTAGACACCATATATTTT.

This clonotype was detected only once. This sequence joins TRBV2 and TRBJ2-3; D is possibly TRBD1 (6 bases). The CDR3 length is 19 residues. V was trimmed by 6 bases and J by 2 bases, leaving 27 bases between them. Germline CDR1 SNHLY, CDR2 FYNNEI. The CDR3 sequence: CASRFRDTAFRSITDTQYF. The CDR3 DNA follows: TGTGCCAGCAGATTCCGGGACACGGCATTCCGATCAATCACAGATACGCAGTATTTT.

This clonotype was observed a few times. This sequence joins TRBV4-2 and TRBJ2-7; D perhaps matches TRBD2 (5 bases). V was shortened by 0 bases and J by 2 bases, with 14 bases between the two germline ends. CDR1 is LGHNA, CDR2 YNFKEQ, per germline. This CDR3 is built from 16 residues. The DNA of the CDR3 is TGTGCCAGCAGCCAAGAACTCGGCGCGGGCGCCTACGAGCAGTACTTC. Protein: CASSQELGAGAYEQYF.

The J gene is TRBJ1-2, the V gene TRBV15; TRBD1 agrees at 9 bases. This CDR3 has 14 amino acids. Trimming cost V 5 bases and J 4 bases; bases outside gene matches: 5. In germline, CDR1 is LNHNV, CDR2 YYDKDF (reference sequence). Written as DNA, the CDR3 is TGTGCCACCAGCCGGGACAGGGTCGGCTATGGCTACACCTTC. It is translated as CATSRDRVGYGYTF.

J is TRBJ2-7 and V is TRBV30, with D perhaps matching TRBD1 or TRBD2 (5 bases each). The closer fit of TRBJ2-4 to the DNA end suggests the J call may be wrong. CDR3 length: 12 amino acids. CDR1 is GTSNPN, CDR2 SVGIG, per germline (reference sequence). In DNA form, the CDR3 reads TGTGCCTGGAGTGGAGGGCAGGGCATTCAGTACTTC. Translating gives CAWSGGQGIQYF.

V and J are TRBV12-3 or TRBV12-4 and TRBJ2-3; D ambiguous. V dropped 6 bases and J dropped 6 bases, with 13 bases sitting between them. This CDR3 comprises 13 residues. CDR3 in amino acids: CASSPARSDTQYF. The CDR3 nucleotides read TGTGCCAGCAGCCCCGCCCGTAGTGATACGCAGTATTTT.

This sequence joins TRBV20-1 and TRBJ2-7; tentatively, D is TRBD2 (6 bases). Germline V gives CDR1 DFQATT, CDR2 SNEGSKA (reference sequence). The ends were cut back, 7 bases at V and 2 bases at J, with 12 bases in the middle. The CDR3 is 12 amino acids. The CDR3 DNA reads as TGCAGTGTCCCGGAGGGTCCCTACGAGCAGTACTTC. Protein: CSVPEGPYEQYF.

The CDR3 bases are TGCGCCAGCAGCCTAGAAGGGGGCGAGGATGAAAAACTGTTTTTT. Encoded protein: CASSLEGGEDEKLFF. The chain joins TRBV5-1 to TRBJ1-4; 7 nucleotides align to TRBD1. The germline gives CDR1 SGHRS, CDR2 YFSETQ. The V segment lost 4 bases and the J segment 6 bases; nucleotides outside the gene matches: 9. The CDR3 loop spans 15 amino acids.

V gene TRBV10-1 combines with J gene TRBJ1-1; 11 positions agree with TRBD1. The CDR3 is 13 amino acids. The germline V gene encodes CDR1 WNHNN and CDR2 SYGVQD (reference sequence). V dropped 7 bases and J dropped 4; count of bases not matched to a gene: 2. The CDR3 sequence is CASKGTGGTEAFF. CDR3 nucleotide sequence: TGCGCCAGCAAGGGGACAGGGGGCACTGAAGCTTTCTTT.

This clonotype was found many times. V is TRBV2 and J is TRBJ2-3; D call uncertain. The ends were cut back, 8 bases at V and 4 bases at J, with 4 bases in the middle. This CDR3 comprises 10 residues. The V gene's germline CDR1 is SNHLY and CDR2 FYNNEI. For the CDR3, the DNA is TGTGCCAGCGGGTCAGATACGCAGTATTTT. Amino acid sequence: CASGSDTQYF.

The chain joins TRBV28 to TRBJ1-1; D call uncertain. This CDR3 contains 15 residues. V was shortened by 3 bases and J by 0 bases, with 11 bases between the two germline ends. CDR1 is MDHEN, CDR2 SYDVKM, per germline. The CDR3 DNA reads TGTGCCAGCAGTTTGGTCCGGGCAATGAACACTGAAGCTTTCTTT. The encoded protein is CASSLVRAMNTEAFF.

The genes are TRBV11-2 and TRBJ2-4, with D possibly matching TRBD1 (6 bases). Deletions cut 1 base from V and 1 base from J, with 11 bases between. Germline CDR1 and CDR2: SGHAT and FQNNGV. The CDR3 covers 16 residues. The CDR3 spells CASSLVAGVAKNIQYF. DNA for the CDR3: TGTGCCAGCAGCTTAGTGGCAGGGGTTGCCAAAAACATTCAGTACTTC. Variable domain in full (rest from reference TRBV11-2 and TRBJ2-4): EAGVAQSPRYKIIEKRQSVAFWCNPISGHATLYWYQQILGQGPKLLIQFQNNGVVDDSQLPKDRFSAERLKGVDSTLKIQPAKLEDSAVYLCASSLVAGVAKNIQYFGAGTRLSVL.

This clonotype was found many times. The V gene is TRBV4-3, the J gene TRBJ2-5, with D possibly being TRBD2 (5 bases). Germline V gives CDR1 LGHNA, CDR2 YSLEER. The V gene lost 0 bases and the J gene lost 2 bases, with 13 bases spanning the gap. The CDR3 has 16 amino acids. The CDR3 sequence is CASSQEAGRRQETQYF. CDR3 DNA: TGCGCCAGCAGCCAAGAAGCCGGTAGGAGGCAAGAGACCCAGTACTTC.

The CDR3 nucleotides are TGTGCCAGCAGTCGCCGGACAGGGCCCGGAAACACCATATATTTT. Translated: CASSRRTGPGNTIYF. The chain carries TRBV12-3 or TRBV12-4 and TRBJ1-3; 8 bases agree with TRBD1. The CDR3 is 15 residues long. V was pared by 5 bases and J by 4 bases, with 7 bases of the junction left unmatched.